The next 9 T cell receptor beta chains were all read from a single sample in a study of shared clonotypes between healthy human individuals (dated by TCRdb to between 2020 and 2021). Library preparation used the immunoSEQ multiplex PCR assay. Entries here come from immuneACCESS through TCRdb and include only in-frame sequences with V and J called. Some clones fail to appear in such tables; in the studies checked, an unresolved V gene covers under half of the shortfall, and the cause of the remainder is unknown. The sample has about 450,000 clones on record, more than 75% of them singletons. The ten largest clonotypes hold around 13% of the sample. The sample comprised PBMCs. The receptors stem from a woman between 40 and 55 years old in good health. Some clones in this sample may be carry-over from other donors' samples.

V is TRBV5-1 and J is TRBJ1-2, with D unclear. The CDR3 extends over 13 amino acids. V lost 0 bases and J 4 bases, leaving 7 bases between the germline ends. Germline CDR1 is SGHRS and CDR2 is YFSETQ. CDR3 protein: CASSLGFSYGYTF. DNA of the CDR3: TGCGCCAGCAGCTTGGGTTTTAGCTATGGCTACACCTTC.

This clone was recorded a few times. The chain is built from TRBV28 and TRBJ1-5; D is undetermined. The CDR3 sequence is 13 residues long. The V gene lost 3 bases and the J gene lost 7 bases, with 10 bases spanning the gap. Germline V gene sequence: CDR1 MDHEN, CDR2 SYDVKM. CDR3 DNA sequence: TGTGCCAGCAGTTTCCTGATTGGGCAGCCCCAGCATTTT. Its translation is CASSFLIGQPQHF.

Regarding this clone: This same CDR3 is encoded by further DNA sequences in the sample. The CDR3 here is CASSRTSGSYEQYF. CDR3 bases: TGCGCCAGCAGCCGGACTAGCGGGAGCTACGAGCAGTACTTC. V and J are TRBV5-1 and TRBJ2-7, with 13 bases lining up with TRBD2. The V gene's germline CDR1 is SGHRS and CDR2 YFSETQ. The ends lost 4 bases at V and 3 bases at J; junction bases unmatched: 1. The CDR3 has 14 amino acids.

The CDR3 region has the DNA TGTGCCAGTAGTCCTACAGGGGGCGTCAACTATGGCTACACCTTC. Translated: CASSPTGGVNYGYTF. This rearrangement joins TRBV19 to TRBJ1-2, with TRBD1 matching over 9 bases. Germline V gives CDR1 LNHDA, CDR2 SQIVND (reference sequence). V shed 5 bases, J shed 2 bases, and the junction held 6 bases outside the gene matches. The CDR3 sequence is 15 residues long.

The chain combines TRBV2 with TRBJ1-1; tentative D call: TRBD1 (5 bases). In germline, CDR1 is SNHLY, CDR2 FYNNEI. Trimming took 5 bases from V and 10 from J, leaving 20 bases between them. The CDR3 is 14 residues long. The CDR3 is CASSPPLKGRVAFF. CDR3 in DNA: TGTGCCAGCAGTCCCCCCTTAAAGGGGCGAGTAGCTTTCTTT.

A word on this clone: One junction end does not reproduce the germline sequence, and a read error may be involved. The rearrangement joins TRBV7-3 to TRBJ1-4, with TRBD1 matching 7 bases. Germline V gene data show CDR1 as SGHTA and CDR2 as FQGTGA. The CDR3 spans 14 residues. CDR3 loop: CASSSLDRIETLFF. In DNA, the CDR3 is TGTGCCAGCAGCTCCTTGGACAGGATTGAAACACTGTTTTTT.

This chain's CDR3 is CASTHLGLAGGEQYF. CDR3 DNA sequence: TGTGCCAGCACCCACCTGGGACTAGCGGGAGGGGAGCAGTACTTC. The chain is built from TRBV25-1 and TRBJ2-7; 16 positions match TRBD2. CDR3 length equals 15 residues. The germline V gene has CDR1 MGHDK and CDR2 SYGVNS. The V gene end was trimmed by 7 bases and the J gene end by 7 bases; junction bases not matched to a gene: 7.

This rearrangement joins TRBV7-3 to TRBJ1-6, with 8 bases lining up with TRBD1. Germline lookup yields CDR1 SGHTA and CDR2 FQGTGA. The V and J ends lost 1 base and 8 bases, in that order; junction bases with no gene match: 7. This CDR3 has 16 amino acids. The DNA of the CDR3 is TGTGCCAGCAGCTTAAACGGACAGGGAACAGATTCACCCCTCCACTTT. Translating it yields CASSLNGQGTDSPLHF.

This sequence joins TRBV29-1 and TRBJ2-7; D unclear. Trimming cost V 4 bases and J 2 bases, with 9 bases left between them. Germline V CDR1 and CDR2: SQVTM, ANQGSEA. The CDR3 spans 12 residues. CDR3 nucleotide sequence: TGCAGCGTTGCTCCAGTTCCCTACGAGCAGTACTTC. Protein sequence: CSVAPVPYEQYF.